Listed below are T cell receptor beta chains from one sample, sequenced in a study of PD-1 blockade in classical Hodgkin lymphoma. The protocol was immunoSEQ multiplex PCR, while the TCRdb copy is restricted to in-frame clones and leaves out a portion. This table has roughly 68,000 clones, 85% to 95% appearing once. The specimen sequenced was peripheral blood mononuclear cells (PBMCs). The receptors shown here come from a human donor with classical Hodgkin lymphoma. CDR3s include the opening cysteine and the closing phenylalanine or tryptophan. The D gene is left open where the match is weak. Expanded clones are given a class, and other clones once, few, many or no size at all.

clone_size: -; v_call: TRBV7-2; j_call: TRBJ1-5; d_call: TRBD1; cdr3_aa: CASSLGTGQYQPQHF; cdr3_nt: TGTGCCAGCAGCCTCGGGACAGGGCAGTATCAGCCCCAGCATTTT
clone_size: once; v_call: TRBV7-9; j_call: TRBJ1-1; d_call: -; cdr3_aa: CASSPREGRTEAFF; cdr3_nt: TGTGCCAGCAGCCCCCGGGAGGGGCGGACTGAAGCTTTCTTT
clone_size: once; v_call: TRBV7-6; j_call: TRBJ2-3; d_call: -; cdr3_aa: CASSLGPVTSTDTQYF; cdr3_nt: TGTGCCAGCAGCTTAGGTCCAGTCACTAGCACAGATACGCAGTATTTT
clone_size: -; v_call: TRBV6-1; j_call: TRBJ2-2; d_call: -; cdr3_aa: CASNLAGKEFF; cdr3_nt: TGTGCCAGCAACTTGGCAGGAAAGGAGTTTTTT
clone_size: few; v_call: TRBV10-3; j_call: TRBJ1-1; d_call: -; cdr3_aa: CAISRTGRQNTEAFF; cdr3_nt: TGTGCCATCAGTAGAACGGGACGGCAGAACACTGAAGCTTTCTTT
clone_size: once; v_call: TRBV5-6; j_call: TRBJ1-4; d_call: -; cdr3_aa: CASSMAARGAEKLFF; cdr3_nt: TGTGCCAGCAGCATGGCAGCCAGGGGTGCGGAAAAACTGTTTTTT
clone_size: -; v_call: TRBV19; j_call: TRBJ2-5; d_call: TRBD2; cdr3_aa: CASGSASGGAKTQYF; cdr3_nt: TGTGCCAGTGGGTCGGCTAGCGGGGGGGCCAAGACCCAGTACTTC
clone_size: -; v_call: TRBV9; j_call: TRBJ2-7; d_call: -; cdr3_aa: CASSVEGRGGYEQYF; cdr3_nt: TGTGCCAGCAGCGTAGAGGGAAGGGGGGGATACGAGCAGTACTTC
clone_size: -; v_call: TRBV5-6; j_call: TRBJ2-7; d_call: -; cdr3_aa: CASKFPGAYEQYF; cdr3_nt: TGTGCCAGCAAATTTCCGGGGGCCTACGAGCAGTACTTC
clone_size: -; v_call: TRBV5-1; j_call: TRBJ2-7; d_call: -; cdr3_aa: CASSLGHGPYEQYF; cdr3_nt: TGCGCCAGCAGCTTAGGACATGGACCCTACGAGCAGTACTTC
clone_size: -; v_call: TRBV11-3; j_call: TRBJ2-2; d_call: -; cdr3_aa: CASSLAGAGTGELFF; cdr3_nt: TGTGCCAGCAGCCTCGCGGGGGCGGGAACCGGGGAGCTGTTTTTT
clone_size: -; v_call: TRBV5-6; j_call: TRBJ1-2; d_call: -; cdr3_aa: CASSSDPGRGRDYGYTF; cdr3_nt: TGTGCCAGCAGCTCAGACCCAGGGCGGGGGCGCGACTATGGCTACACCTTC
clone_size: once; v_call: TRBV9; j_call: TRBJ2-1; d_call: -; cdr3_aa: CASSLRGPFPDEQFF; cdr3_nt: TGTGCCAGCAGCCTCCGGGGCCCCTTCCCAGATGAGCAGTTCTTC
clone_size: -; v_call: TRBV2; j_call: TRBJ2-5; d_call: -; cdr3_aa: CASSGQLETQYF; cdr3_nt: TGTGCCAGCAGTGGACAGTTAGAGACCCAGTACTTC
clone_size: -; v_call: TRBV6-1; j_call: TRBJ1-1; d_call: -; cdr3_aa: CASSPRGPFEAFF; cdr3_nt: TGTGCCAGCAGTCCCCGTGGCCCCTTTGAAGCTTTCTTT
clone_size: -; v_call: TRBV10-3; j_call: TRBJ2-1; d_call: TRBD2; cdr3_aa: CAISESGGRANEQFF; cdr3_nt: TGTGCCATCAGTGAGTCGGGAGGGAGGGCCAATGAGCAGTTCTTC
clone_size: -; v_call: TRBV7-2; j_call: TRBJ2-7; d_call: -; cdr3_aa: CASSFGAQASEQYF; cdr3_nt: TGTGCCAGCAGCTTTGGCGCCCAGGCGAGCGAGCAGTACTTC
clone_size: -; v_call: TRBV7-3; j_call: TRBJ2-1; d_call: -; cdr3_aa: CASSLTGLHQNEQFF; cdr3_nt: TGTGCCAGCAGCTTAACGGGACTTCACCAGAATGAGCAGTTCTTC
clone_size: -; v_call: TRBV5-6; j_call: TRBJ1-3; d_call: -; cdr3_aa: CATGRRTSSGNTIYF; cdr3_nt: TGTGCCACGGGACGGAGAACGTCCTCTGGAAACACCATATATTTT
clone_size: -; v_call: TRBV7-2; j_call: TRBJ2-5; d_call: TRBD2; cdr3_aa: CASSLAWSGGQETQYF; cdr3_nt: TGTGCCAGCAGCTTAGCATGGTCGGGAGGGCAAGAGACCCAGTACTTC
clone_size: -; v_call: TRBV9; j_call: TRBJ1-4; d_call: -; cdr3_aa: CASSVDRGRNEKLFF; cdr3_nt: TGTGCCAGCAGCGTTGATCGTGGGCGGAATGAAAAACTGTTTTTT
clone_size: -; v_call: TRBV5-1; j_call: TRBJ2-7; d_call: -; cdr3_aa: CASSPRSGDLGEQYF; cdr3_nt: TGCGCCAGCAGCCCCCGCTCGGGGGACCTAGGGGAGCAGTACTTC
clone_size: -; v_call: TRBV19; j_call: TRBJ1-2; d_call: TRBD1; cdr3_aa: CASRTTGADGGYTF; cdr3_nt: TGTGCCAGTAGGACGACAGGGGCGGATGGAGGCTACACCTTC
clone_size: -; v_call: TRBV6-1; j_call: TRBJ2-2; d_call: -; cdr3_aa: CASSVHKGPNTGELFF; cdr3_nt: TGTGCCAGCAGTGTCCATAAAGGGCCGAACACCGGGGAGCTGTTTTTT
clone_size: -; v_call: TRBV6-5; j_call: TRBJ1-2; d_call: TRBD1; cdr3_aa: CASSYSGRGRSYTF; cdr3_nt: TGTGCCAGCAGTTACTCGGGGAGGGGGCGTAGCTACACCTTC
clone_size: -; v_call: TRBV7-9; j_call: TRBJ1-6; d_call: -; cdr3_aa: CASSSTGGLYNSPLHF; cdr3_nt: TGTGCCAGCAGCTCTACAGGAGGGCTCTATAATTCACCCCTCCACTTT
clone_size: -; v_call: TRBV7-2; j_call: TRBJ2-2; d_call: -; cdr3_aa: CASSLVRVGGELFF; cdr3_nt: TGTGCCAGCAGCTTAGTCCGGGTAGGCGGGGAGCTGTTTTTT
clone_size: -; v_call: TRBV28; j_call: TRBJ1-5; d_call: -; cdr3_aa: CASSPSAGLVGNQPQHF; cdr3_nt: TGTGCCAGCAGCCCAAGTGCGGGGTTAGTGGGCAATCAGCCCCAGCATTTT
clone_size: -; v_call: TRBV5-1; j_call: TRBJ2-1; d_call: TRBD1; cdr3_aa: CASSFNPTGANEQFF; cdr3_nt: TGCGCCAGCAGCTTTAACCCGACAGGGGCTAATGAGCAGTTCTTC